This record looks at one TCR beta chain sequence and its context. One junction end does not reproduce the germline sequence, and a read error may be involved. cDNA was made by 5'RACE with 10-nucleotide random UMIs. TCRdb independently ran MiXCR on the 5' RACE reads; one entry per CDR3 protein. The sample lists about 38,000 distinct CDR3 sequences, roughly 4.8% occurring once. The entry originates in a study of neurological immune-mediated disorders. CDR1 SGHRS and CDR2 YFSETQ come from the germline V gene. This CDR3 comprises 14 residues. This TCR derives from a man aged 18 to 30 in good health. The chain has TRBV5-1 and TRBJ1-5; TRBD1 aligns across 9 bases. The sample consisted of CD4+ T cells from blood. As DNA, the CDR3 is TGCGCCAGAAGACAGGGGGAGGAGGGCCAGCCCCGGCATTTT. It is translated as CARRQGEEGQPRHF. The full variable domain, completed using reference TRBV5-1 and TRBJ1-5, is KAGVTQTPRYLIKTRGQQVTLSCSPISGHRSVSWYQQTPGQGLQFLFEYFSETQRNKGNFPGRFSGRQFSNSRSEMNVSTLELGDSALYLCARRQGEEGQPRHFGDGTRLSIL.